The 2 T cell receptor beta chains below come from one sample, sequenced in a study of CD8+ T cells in alopecia areata. RNA was isolated and reverse transcribed to cDNA, the sequencing template. The assay was immunoSEQ multiplex PCR, and TCRdb's table has in-frame clones only and misses some. The sample records 100,000 to 150,000 clones, approximately 60% being singletons. The material sequenced was CD4+ T cells sorted from blood. The receptors were gathered from a human donor in good health.

This rearrangement joins TRBV2 to TRBJ2-7; D is undetermined. The CDR3 has 11 amino acids. The germline CDR1 and CDR2 sequences are SNHLY and FYNNEI. V shed 8 bases and J shed 2 bases, with 7 bases lying between them. CDR3 region: CASDRTYEQYF. CDR3 coding DNA: TGTGCCAGCGATCGTACCTACGAGCAGTACTTC.

The chain uses TRBV5-1 and TRBJ1-1, with 7 bases fitting TRBD1. Germline CDR1 reads SGHRS; CDR2 reads YFSETQ. The CDR3 extends over 12 amino acids. J was trimmed by 5 bases and V by 2 bases; bases with no gene match: 0. Here the CDR3 DNA reads TGCGCCAGCAGCTTACAGGGGACTGAAGCTTTCTTT. Amino acids: CASSLQGTEAFF. The complete variable domain, with remaining parts taken from reference TRBV5-1 and TRBJ1-1, reads KAGVTQTPRYLIKTRGQQVTLSCSPISGHRSVSWYQQTPGQGLQFLFEYFSETQRNKGNFPGRFSGRQFSNSRSEMNVSTLELGDSALYLCASSLQGTEAFFGQGTRLTVV.